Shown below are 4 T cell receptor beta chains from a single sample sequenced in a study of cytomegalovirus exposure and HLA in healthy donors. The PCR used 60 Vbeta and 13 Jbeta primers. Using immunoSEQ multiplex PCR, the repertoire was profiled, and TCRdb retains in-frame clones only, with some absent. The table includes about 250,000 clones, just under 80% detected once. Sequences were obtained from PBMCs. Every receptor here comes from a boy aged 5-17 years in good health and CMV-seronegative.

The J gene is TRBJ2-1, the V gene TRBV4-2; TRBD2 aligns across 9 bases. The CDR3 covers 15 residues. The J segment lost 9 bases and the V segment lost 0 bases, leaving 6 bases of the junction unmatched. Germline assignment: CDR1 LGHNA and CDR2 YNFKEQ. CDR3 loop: CASSQEGAGGTEQFF. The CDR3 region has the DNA TGTGCCAGCAGCCAAGAAGGAGCGGGGGGAACTGAGCAGTTCTTC.

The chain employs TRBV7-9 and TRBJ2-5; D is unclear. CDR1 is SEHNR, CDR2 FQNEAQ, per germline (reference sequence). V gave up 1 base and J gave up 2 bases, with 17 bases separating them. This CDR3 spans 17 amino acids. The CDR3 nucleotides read TGTGCCAGCAGCTTAGGGCTGGGCAGAACCTTGCAAGAGACCCAGTACTTC. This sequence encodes CASSLGLGRTLQETQYF.

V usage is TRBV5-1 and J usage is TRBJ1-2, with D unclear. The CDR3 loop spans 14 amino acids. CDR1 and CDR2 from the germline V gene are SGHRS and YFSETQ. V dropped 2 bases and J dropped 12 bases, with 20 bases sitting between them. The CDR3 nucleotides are TGCGCCAGCAGCTTCCCCAGCCAGTCAGGAGGCCACACCTTC. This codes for CASSFPSQSGGHTF.

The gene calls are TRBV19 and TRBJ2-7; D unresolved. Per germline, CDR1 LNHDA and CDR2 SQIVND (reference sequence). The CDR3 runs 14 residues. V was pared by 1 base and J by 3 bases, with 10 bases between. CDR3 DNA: TGTGCCAGTAGTATAGCGGCAGGCTTCTACGAGCAGTACTTC. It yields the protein CASSIAAGFYEQYF.